These 2 T cell receptor beta chains came from one sample sequenced in a study of tumor-infiltrating lymphocytes in primary liver carcinoma. Production of TCR beta cDNA used roughly 500 ng total RNA together with a constant-region primer. Three nested multiplex PCR rounds, a slightly modified ARM-PCR, produced the libraries for TCR beta. It was with TRBV1-TRBV30 forward primers and a C-beta reverse primer that the first two PCR rounds were run, at 10 cycles each. TCRdb redid the calling of the multiplex PCR reads with MiXCR, one entry per CDR3 protein. Of fewer than 350,000 distinct CDR3 sequences listed, more than 55% are singletons. Germline DNA was also extracted, and blood RNA was taken from unsorted whole blood. Source material: peripheral blood. The receptor set was obtained from a man in his forties with primary liver carcinoma and hepatitis B virus infection.

In this sample, this clonotype turned up many times. The chain has TRBV6-1 and TRBJ1-4; D is unresolved. The CDR3 spans 15 residues. Germline V gives CDR1 MNHNS, CDR2 SASEGT. V was clipped by 2 bases and J by 5 bases, with 12 bases between them. In nucleotides, the CDR3 is TGTGCCAGCAGTGAAACCCTTGGACTAAATGAAAAACTGTTTTTT. This encodes CASSETLGLNEKLFF.

A note on this clonotype: The missing conserved phenylalanine or tryptophan at the end of this CDR3 makes a read error likely. V is TRBV6-5 and J is TRBJ2-1; 7 nucleotides match TRBD1. Germline-derived CDR1 and CDR2 are MNHEY and SVGAGI. The CDR3 totals 14 residues. The ends lost 1 base at V and 6 bases at J; junction bases unmatched: 3. The CDR3 nucleotides read TGTGCCAGCAGTTACTACGGGACAGCCAATGAGCAGTTCACC. This translates into CASSYYGTANEQFT.